The 22 T cell receptor beta chains listed next were all sequenced from one sample in a study of blood T cells in healthy people across ages. Using a J-beta primer mix together with a sample-barcoded 5' primer, a second PCR was run for about 6 to 12 cycles. TCRdb called the 5' RACE reads again in MiXCR, with one record for every CDR3 protein. The data show over 1,200,000 distinct CDR3 sequences, with 55% to 75% seen just once and about 6.3% held by the top ten. The sample taken for sequencing was blood. These receptors all stem from a man younger than 35 in good health.

This clonotype showed up just a few times. J is TRBJ2-3 and V is TRBV27; no clear D. The CDR3 covers 14 residues. V was shortened by 1 base and J by 2 bases, with 7 bases between the two germline ends. From germline, CDR1 is MNHEY and CDR2 SMNVEV (reference sequence). CDR3 region: CASSLFHPTDTQYF. The CDR3 nucleotides read TGTGCCAGCAGTTTATTCCACCCCACAGATACGCAGTATTTT.

The rearrangement joins TRBV7-9 to TRBJ1-2; D is ambiguous. Between the trimmed V and J ends, which lost 2 bases and 7 bases, there was a span of 17 bases. CDR3 length equals 15 residues. The germline CDR1 and CDR2 sequences are SEHNR and FQNEAQ (reference sequence). The CDR3 bases are TGTGCCAGCAGCTTAACCGCCGGGCACCCCGCTGGCTACACCTTC. Residues: CASSLTAGHPAGYTF.

This clonotype showed up just a few times. Here the CDR3 reads CASSSWTSGGLYEQYF. CDR3 bases: TGTGCCAGCAGCTCATGGACTAGCGGGGGACTCTACGAGCAGTACTTC. The gene calls are TRBV7-2 and TRBJ2-7; TRBD2 aligns across 13 bases. V was clipped by 4 bases and J by 3 bases; unmatched bases: 6. There are 16 residues in the CDR3. CDR1 and CDR2 from the germline V gene are SGHTA and FQGNSA.

This clonotype has just a few counts. The chain has TRBV27 and TRBJ1-1; no firm D call. The CDR3 consists of 13 residues. Germline V gene data show CDR1 as MNHEY and CDR2 as SMNVEV (reference sequence). The ends were cut back, 2 bases at V and 2 bases at J, with 6 bases in the middle. The CDR3 DNA reads TGTGCCAGCAGTTTAACTCACAACACTGAAGCTTTCTTT. It translates to CASSLTHNTEAFF.

The rearrangement uses TRBV21-1 and TRBJ2-5; the table's D gene call, TRBD1, was not cross checked with the DNA. The end of the DNA fits TRBJ2-7 better, so the J call may be wrong. TRBV21-1 is a pseudogene locus. CDR3 length: 19 residues. The CDR3 sequence: CASSKILNGATGAGAEQYF. For the CDR3, the DNA is TGTGCCAGCAGCAAAATCCTCAACGGTGCGACAGGGGCTGGAGCCGAGCAGTACTTC.

This clonotype turned up a few times. The J gene is TRBJ2-7, the V gene TRBV20-1, with a possible D match to TRBD2 (6 bases). This CDR3 is built from 12 residues. Per the germline V gene, CDR1 is DFQATT and CDR2 is SNEGSKA (reference sequence). V lost 1 base to trimming and J lost 6 bases, with 10 bases between them. CDR3 residues: CSARVGGSEQYF. The CDR3 DNA is TGCAGTGCTAGAGTAGGAGGGAGCGAGCAGTACTTC.

This rearrangement joins TRBV7-9 to TRBJ1-1; a possible D gene is TRBD1 (6 bases). CDR3 size: 14 residues. V shed 9 bases and J shed 0 bases, with 14 bases lying between them. Germline assignment: CDR1 SEHNR and CDR2 FQNEAQ (reference sequence). For the CDR3, the DNA is TGTGCCAGTTCTCCAGGGGCGATGAACACTGAAGCTTTCTTT. Its protein is CASSPGAMNTEAFF.

This sequence joins TRBV29-1 and TRBJ2-1; D unclear. The CDR3 extends over 14 amino acids. Between the trimmed V and J ends, which lost 1 base and 9 bases, there was a span of 16 bases. Germline CDR1 and CDR2: SQVTM and ANQGSEA. This chain's CDR3 is CSVEGSTGLGEQFF. As DNA, the CDR3 is TGCAGCGTTGAAGGCTCCACTGGGTTAGGTGAGCAGTTCTTC.

This rearrangement joins TRBV2 to TRBJ2-4; no firm D call. This CDR3 spans 15 amino acids. Germline CDR1 reads SNHLY; CDR2 reads FYNNEI. V lost 6 bases, J lost 0 bases, and 12 bases lay in between. The CDR3 loop reads CASRVDGLAKNIQYF. CDR3 bases: TGTGCCAGCAGGGTCGACGGTTTAGCCAAAAACATTCAGTACTTC.

The chain combines TRBV18 with TRBJ1-2; no clear D gene. Germline V lookup: CDR1 KGHSH, CDR2 LQKENI. The CDR3 spans 14 residues. The V end lost 6 bases, the J end lost 8 bases, and 19 bases lay between the germline ends. CDR3 in amino acids: CASSPGNTPAGYTF. CDR3 nucleotides: TGTGCCAGCTCCCCGGGAAACACCCCAGCCGGCTACACCTTC.

The chain links TRBV28 to TRBJ2-5, with D possibly TRBD1 on 6 matching bases. The CDR3 contains 14 residues. Germline lookup yields CDR1 MDHEN and CDR2 SYDVKM. V lost 3 bases, J lost 7 bases, and 15 bases lay in between. CDR3 in amino acids: CASSFQGLMGTQYF. DNA of the CDR3: TGTGCCAGCAGTTTTCAGGGGCTCATGGGGACCCAGTACTTC.

The CDR3 nucleotides read TGTGCCAGCAGTGAAAGGGGGCAACATTCACCCCTCCACTTT. Residues: CASSERGQHSPLHF. The chain carries TRBV6-1 and TRBJ1-6; 7 bases are a match to TRBD1. The V gene end was trimmed by 2 bases and the J gene end by 8 bases; junction bases not matched to a gene: 3. The germline V gene has CDR1 MNHNS and CDR2 SASEGT. The CDR3 has 14 residues.

This clonotype was recorded a few times. The chain couples TRBV6-1 to TRBJ1-5; no definite D call. Germline V gene data show CDR1 as MNHNS and CDR2 as SASEGT. V was pared by 1 base and J by 3 bases, with 10 bases between. There are 15 residues in the CDR3. CDR3 in DNA: TGTGCCAGCAGTGAAGACCAAACCGTCAATCAGCCCCAGCATTTT. It encodes CASSEDQTVNQPQHF.

The rearrangement links TRBV5-5 to TRBJ2-7; D is possibly TRBD1 (5 bases). The V gene's germline CDR1 is SGHKS and CDR2 YYEKEE (reference sequence). This CDR3 region has 17 residues. V dropped 2 bases and J dropped 3 bases, with 21 bases sitting between them. This chain's CDR3 is CASSFRQDTALRYEQYF. The DNA of the CDR3 is TGTGCCAGCAGCTTTCGTCAGGACACCGCGCTGCGCTACGAGCAGTACTTC. Using reference TRBV5-5 and TRBJ2-7 for the parts outside the CDR3, the full variable domain is DAGVTQSPTHLIKTRGQQVTLRCSPISGHKSVSWYQQVLGQGPQFIFQYYEKEERGRGNFPDRFSARQFPNYSSELNVNALLLGDSALYLCASSFRQDTALRYEQYFGPGTRLTVT.

The CDR3 loop reads CATSRDPLMSRSAYEQYF. The CDR3 DNA is TGTGCCACCAGCAGAGATCCCCTTATGAGCAGGTCCGCCTACGAGCAGTACTTC. The rearrangement uses TRBV15 and TRBJ2-7; no firm D call. CDR3 length: 18 amino acids. V was shortened by 0 bases and J by 2 bases, with 20 bases between the two germline ends. The germline V gene has CDR1 LNHNV and CDR2 YYDKDF (reference sequence).

The chain links TRBV7-8 to TRBJ2-1; 11 nucleotides agree with TRBD2. This CDR3 region has 13 residues. V was clipped by 5 bases and J by 14 bases; unmatched bases: 8. Germline V CDR1 and CDR2: SGHVS, FQNEAQ. This chain's CDR3 is CASSPGTSGEEFF. As DNA, the CDR3 is TGTGCCAGCAGCCCTGGGACTAGCGGAGAGGAGTTCTTC.

This clonotype was detected only a few times. The genes are TRBV9 and TRBJ2-4, with a weak D call TRBD1 (6 bases). The closer fit of TRBJ2-7 to the DNA end suggests the J call may be wrong. This CDR3 has 13 residues. Germline V lookup: CDR1 SGDLS, CDR2 YYNGEE. CDR3 protein: CASSVDWDTEQYF. Written as DNA, the CDR3 is TGTGCCAGCAGCGTAGATTGGGACACCGAGCAGTACTTC.

There are a few counts of this clonotype. The chain joins TRBV7-9 to TRBJ2-5, with D hard to call. This CDR3 is 14 amino acids long. The germline V and J ends were trimmed by 5 bases and 7 bases, with 17 bases remaining between them. CDR1 and CDR2 from the germline V gene are SEHNR and FQNEAQ (reference sequence). CDR3 in DNA: TGTGCCAGCAGCCCCCAGGTCCACCCACTGACCCAGTACTTC. Translation gives CASSPQVHPLTQYF. Combining the CDR3 with reference TRBV7-9 and TRBJ2-5 gives the whole variable domain DTGVSQNPRHKITKRGQNVTFRCDPISEHNRLYWYRQTLGQGPEFLTYFQNEAQLEKSRLLSDRFSAERPKGSFSTLEIQRTEQGDSAMYLCASSPQVHPLTQYFGPGTRLLVL.

Of note for this clonotype: Relative to the germline gene, one junction end is altered; a read error may explain this. The genes are TRBV11-2 and TRBJ1-3; D is ambiguous. Germline V gene lookup returns CDR1 SGHAT and CDR2 FQNNGV. This CDR3 contains 15 residues. The CDR3 region is CTSSLDLDSGNTIYF. CDR3 DNA: TGTACCAGCAGCTTAGATCTAGACTCTGGAAACACCATATATTTT. Full variable domain (missing parts from reference TRBV11-2 and TRBJ1-3): EAGVAQSPRYKIIEKRQSVAFWCNPISGHATLYWYQQILGQGPKLLIQFQNNGVVDDSQLPKDRFSAERLKGVDSTLKIQPAKLEDSAVYLCTSSLDLDSGNTIYFGEGSWLTVV.

The CDR3 sequence is CASSQDPVNPNTEAFF. CDR3 DNA sequence: TGTGCCAGCAGCCAAGATCCGGTGAACCCGAACACTGAAGCTTTCTTT. V usage is TRBV3-1 and J usage is TRBJ1-1; D gene uncertain. Germline CDR1 reads LGHDT; CDR2 reads YNNKEL (reference sequence). V was cut by 0 bases and J by 1 base, with 12 bases left in between. CDR3 length: 16 residues.

There are a few counts of this clonotype. This rearrangement joins TRBV3-1 to TRBJ2-1; 9 nucleotides line up with TRBD2. J was trimmed by 7 bases and V by 4 bases; bases with no gene match: 5. The CDR3 length is 14 residues. The germline gives CDR1 LGHDT, CDR2 YNNKEL (reference sequence). The CDR3 here is CASSRRGGANEQFF. The CDR3 DNA reads as TGTGCCAGCAGCCGACGCGGGGGGGCTAATGAGCAGTTCTTC.

J is TRBJ2-3 and V is TRBV7-2; 12 bases agree with TRBD2. Looked up from germline, CDR1 is SGHTA and CDR2 is FQGNSA. Trimming cost V 4 bases and J 5 bases; bases outside gene matches: 4. The CDR3 extends over 15 amino acids. CDR3 DNA sequence: TGTGCCAGCAGCTACCGGACTAGCGGGAAAGATACGCAGTATTTT. Its translation is CASSYRTSGKDTQYF.